Sequencing of this T cell receptor beta chain was carried out in a study of cytomegalovirus exposure and HLA in healthy donors. Measured with immunoSEQ multiplex PCR; TCRdb has only the in-frame clones, and not every one. Among fewer than 140,000 clones listed, roughly nine tenths were seen once. A roughly 130-subject validation cohort, separate from the approximately 700-subject first cohort, supplied the donors. The CDR3 contains 14 residues. Losses at the gene ends were 2 bases for V and 4 bases for J; bases not matched to a gene: 3. Germline V gene data show CDR1 as SGHDT and CDR2 as YYEEEE. Study results and caveats: Within the 90 to 150 validation repertoires, first-cohort TCR clusters tended to co-occur, according to a later analysis. The classifier reportedly diagnosed cytomegalovirus status with high sensitivity and specificity.

The sample holds one count of this clone. The antigen is undetermined. V usage is TRBV5-6 and J usage is TRBJ2-5; 9 nucleotides line up with TRBD2. The sequence was obtained from a woman aged 18-29 years in good health and CMV-seropositive. Material: PBMCs. The CDR3 region is CASSFAGGRETQYF. In nucleotides, the CDR3 is TGTGCCAGCAGCTTTGCGGGGGGGAGAGAGACCCAGTACTTC.